This T cell receptor (beta chain) was found in a study of blood T cell repertoires in COVID-19 (dated by TCRdb to about 2020). Regarding the study in general: Collaborator samples came from the United States, Italy and Spain and covered acute and convalescent phases of COVID-19. Where available, HLA class I and class II types were taken from metadata supplied by the sample provider and were not determined by assay-based typing. The dataset comprised deeply sampled blood TCRbeta repertoires from subjects exposed to, actively infected with, or recovered from COVID-19. Samples were obtained from the ongoing ImmuneRACE study (first 160 participants) and from approximately 1,200 subjects provided by 6 global collaborators. The material from the prospective study consisted of cDNA or gDNA derived from T cells, B-cell-depleted T cells, or PBMCs. A de-identified subject ID, COVID-19 status, age in years and sex were almost always included in the sample metadata. The repertoires were made available in a free public database intended to serve as a resource for research on the immune response to SARS-CoV-2. What the research found in general, with its limitations: How much clinical and demographic metadata was included differed by source and by participant, and the metadata was provided uncurated.

The immunoSEQ Assay, a bias-controlled multiplex PCR, was used to amplify TCRbeta CDR3 regions from genomic DNA. The authors' pipeline ran thus. Nucleated cell counts per sample were estimated from amplification of reference gene primers within the assay. To quantify the absolute abundance of each unique TCRbeta CDR3 rearrangement, sequence reads were collapsed and filtered. For each sample, productive Simpson clonality was calculated as the square root of Simpson's diversity index over productive rearrangements. TCRdb holds this immuneACCESS table with in-frame rearrangements only. Some clones are missing; in checked studies, unresolved V genes explain under half, and the rest has no known cause. V, J and clone size reflect that table, while D and trimming were determined from the DNA. A total of a few hundred thousand clones appear in this sample, around 80% of them only once. Clones ranked in the top ten supply about 10% of the sample.

As regards this clone: Its antigen is not yet known. Base qualities are not at hand, and no much larger clone is one base apart.

The collaborating institutions used their own protocols to collect whole blood in K2EDTA tubes. For TCRbeta analysis, collaborator samples were shipped as frozen whole blood, as isolated PBMCs, or as DNA extracted from either sample type. The CDR3 goes from the cysteine to the phenylalanine over 15 residues. Only the CDR3 region is kept as DNA, spanning 45 bases read in frame from base 1. V and J are truncated by 0 bases and 6 bases respectively, leaving an intervening sequence of 11 bases. In the germline V gene, CDR1 corresponds to MNHEY and CDR2 to SVGEGT. The origin of this receptor is a woman of 80 years or more with acute or convalescent COVID-19. The sequence joins TRBV6-2 or TRBV6-3 to TRBJ2-2; the D gene is possibly TRBD1, with 5 bases matching. Sequencing input: peripheral blood. The DNA is as follows: TGTGCCAGCAGTTACTCCCCCAGGGTGGCCGGGGAGCTGTTTTTT. Translated, it reads CASSYSPRVAGELFF.